These 6 T cell receptor beta chains were all obtained from the same sample, sequenced in a study of T cell responses to AZD1222 COVID-19 vaccine. Assay used: immunoSEQ multiplex PCR; TCRdb lists only in-frame clones, some missing. The top ten clones hold approximately 0.64% of a sample with 150,000 to 200,000 clones, roughly 94% of them seen once. The input for sequencing was peripheral blood, taken on day 0 of AZD1222 vaccination. The source of these receptors is an adult in good health.

V gene TRBV7-9 combines with J gene TRBJ2-3; 10 bases align to TRBD2. CDR3 length: 15 residues. The germline CDR1 and CDR2 sequences are SEHNR and FQNEAQ (reference sequence). The ends lost 5 bases at V and 5 bases at J; junction bases unmatched: 7. CDR3: CASSPSGRAGDTQYF. CDR3 DNA: TGTGCCAGCAGCCCAAGCGGGAGGGCCGGAGATACGCAGTATTTT.

The chain has TRBV30 and TRBJ1-2; D gene uncertain. With 3 bases removed from V and 3 bases from J, the gap between germline ends came to 5 bases. Germline V lookup: CDR1 GTSNPN, CDR2 SVGIG (reference sequence). The CDR3 is 11 residues long. In DNA, the CDR3 is TGTGCCTGGAGCAGAGACTATGGCTACACCTTC. It codes for CAWSRDYGYTF.

The CDR3 loop reads CASKTGSNEKLFF. In DNA, the CDR3 is TGTGCCAGCAAGACGGGATCTAATGAAAAACTGTTTTTT. The genes are TRBV28 and TRBJ1-4; D ambiguous. Germline CDR1 is MDHEN and CDR2 is SYDVKM. V dropped 7 bases and J dropped 3 bases, with 9 bases sitting between them. The CDR3 is 13 residues long.

This chain joins TRBV3-1 (or the pseudogene TRBV3-2) and TRBJ2-1; D is unclear. This CDR3 spans 12 amino acids. Germline CDR1 and CDR2: LGHDT and YNNKEL (reference sequence). V lost 8 bases to trimming and J lost 6 bases, with 11 bases between them. The CDR3 bases are TGTGCCAGCGTGGGTAGCCCCAATGAGCAGTTCTTC. This gives the protein CASVGSPNEQFF.

V gene TRBV28 combines with J gene TRBJ1-1; D uncertain. CDR3 length: 13 residues. Trimming removed 6 bases from V and 1 base from J, with 9 bases in between. Germline CDR1 MDHEN, CDR2 SYDVKM. Here the CDR3 reads CASRRTGNTEAFF. CDR3 DNA sequence: TGTGCCAGCAGGCGGACGGGGAACACTGAAGCTTTCTTT.

V usage is TRBV28 and J usage is TRBJ1-2; D ambiguous. The germline gives CDR1 MDHEN, CDR2 SYDVKM. This CDR3 is 13 amino acids long. Trimming took off 7 bases at V and 8 bases at J, with 17 bases between the two ends. The CDR3 sequence: CASIGQERRGYTF. The CDR3 DNA sequence: TGTGCCAGCATCGGTCAGGAACGTAGGGGCTACACCTTC.